This T cell receptor beta chain stems from a study of blood T cell repertoires in COVID-19. About the research overall: Acute and convalescent COVID-19 samples came from the United States, Italy and Spain. T cells, B-cell-depleted T cells, or PBMCs provided the cDNA or gDNA that served as material.

The data were produced by immunoSEQ multiplex PCR, yet TCRdb's version contains in-frame clones alone and is incomplete. Of 180,000 or so clones in the sample, roughly 76% were seen once. The CDR3 runs to 12 residues. Trimming took off 6 bases at V and 2 bases at J, with 5 bases between the two ends. Looked up from germline, CDR1 is MNHEY and CDR2 is SVGAGI. During active infection, Seattle patients enrolled and were then monitored through disease. The chain employs TRBV6-5 and TRBJ1-5; D is ambiguous. This sequence originates from a middle-aged woman with COVID-19, enrolled during active disease. The source material was peripheral blood. CDR3: CASRAGNQPQHF. The CDR3, as DNA: TGTGCCAGCAGGGCCGGCAATCAGCCCCAGCATTTT.